The clone carrying this T cell receptor (beta chain) was seen a few times. The antigen is not known. TCRdb reanalysed the reads using MiXCR and keeps one entry per CDR3 protein. The sample gives roughly 60,000 distinct CDR3 sequences, 55% to 65% of which show up once; approximately 1.8% is in the top ten. These data come from a study of type 1 regulatory T cells. General study results and limits: Compared with non-Tr1 cells, Tr1 cells showed a narrower TCR repertoire.

The V gene's germline CDR1 is MNHEY and CDR2 SVGEGT. The V end lost 2 bases, the J end lost 8 bases, and 16 bases lay between the germline ends. The CDR3 is made up of 15 amino acids. The sequence was collected from a human donor in good health. The sequencing sample was made of cultured non-Tr1 T cells, either the whole culture or a sorted T cell fraction (not recorded which). This chain connects TRBV6-2 or TRBV6-3 to TRBJ1-5; no definite D call. CDR3 sequence: CASSYLALFVEPQHF. The CDR3 DNA sequence: TGTGCCAGCAGTTACCTGGCCCTCTTCGTGGAGCCCCAGCATTTT.